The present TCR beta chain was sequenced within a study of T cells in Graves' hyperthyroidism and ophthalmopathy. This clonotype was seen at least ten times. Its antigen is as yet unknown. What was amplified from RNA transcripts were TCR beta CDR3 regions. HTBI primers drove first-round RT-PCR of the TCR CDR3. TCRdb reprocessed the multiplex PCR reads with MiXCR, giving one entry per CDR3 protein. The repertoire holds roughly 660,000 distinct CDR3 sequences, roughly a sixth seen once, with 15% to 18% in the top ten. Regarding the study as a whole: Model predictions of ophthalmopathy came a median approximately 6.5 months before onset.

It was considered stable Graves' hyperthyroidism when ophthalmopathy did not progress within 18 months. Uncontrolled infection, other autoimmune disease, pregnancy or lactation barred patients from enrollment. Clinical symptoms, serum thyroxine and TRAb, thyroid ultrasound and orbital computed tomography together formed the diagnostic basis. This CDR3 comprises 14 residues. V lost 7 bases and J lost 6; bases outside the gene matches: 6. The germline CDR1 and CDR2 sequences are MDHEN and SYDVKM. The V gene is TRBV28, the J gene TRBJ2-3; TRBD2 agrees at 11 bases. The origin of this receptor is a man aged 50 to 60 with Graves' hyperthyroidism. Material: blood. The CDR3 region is CASTVAGGSDTQYF. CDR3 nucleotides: TGTGCCAGCACCGTAGCGGGAGGGAGCGATACGCAGTATTTT.